The rows below give T cell receptor beta chains drawn from one sample of a study of OX40 agonist ivuxolimab in advanced cancers. Profiled with immunoSEQ multiplex PCR; TCRdb holds only in-frame clones, not every one. The table has approximately 62,000 clones, almost 95% seen once; the top ten hold around an eighth. The source material was CD4+ or CD8+ T cells sorted from blood, sampled in a trial of the OX40 agonist ivuxolimab. These receptors all come from an adult with an advanced solid tumor such as melanoma, head and neck, liver or kidney cancer. Both conserved end residues are part of each CDR3. A D gene is named only where the DNA matches it firmly. The size of a clone is reported for some rows only, either as once, few or many, or as a class for expanded clones.

size	V	J	D	CDR3	DNA
NA	TRBV7-6	TRBJ2-3	NA	CASSLRGETSTDTQYF	TGTGCCAGCAGCTTAAGAGGGGAAACTAGCACAGATACGCAGTATTTT
NA	TRBV9	TRBJ2-7	TRBD2	CASSGTSGAYEQYF	TGTGCCAGCAGTGGGACTAGCGGGGCGTACGAGCAGTACTTC
once	TRBV4-3	TRBJ1-1	NA	CASSQRIFANTEAFF	TGCGCCAGCAGCCAAAGAATCTTCGCGAACACTGAAGCTTTCTTT
NA	TRBV4-3	TRBJ2-7	TRBD2	CASSQDTRGRAYEQYF	TGCGCCAGCAGCCAAGATACTCGCGGGAGGGCCTACGAGCAGTACTTC
NA	TRBV10-2	TRBJ1-2	NA	CASSPQVDGYTF	TGCGCCAGCAGTCCTCAGGTGGACGGCTACACCTTC
NA	TRBV5-1	TRBJ1-6	TRBD1	CASSPDRDRGHSPLHF	TGCGCCAGCAGCCCGGACCGGGACAGGGGACATTCACCCCTCCACTTT
NA	TRBV6-1	TRBJ2-7	NA	CASSATEQYF	TGTGCCAGCAGCGCGACCGAGCAGTACTTC
NA	TRBV5-6	TRBJ2-7	NA	CASSLGGETYEQYF	TGTGCCAGCAGCTTGGGTGGGGAGACCTACGAGCAGTACTTC
NA	TRBV7-6	TRBJ2-7	NA	CASSPSAFSYEQYF	TGTGCCAGCAGCCCGAGCGCGTTTTCCTACGAGCAGTACTTC
medium-sized	TRBV27	TRBJ1-1	NA	CASNKLGQGTEAFF	TGTGCCAGCAACAAGCTCGGACAAGGGACTGAAGCTTTCTTT
once	TRBV4-3	TRBJ1-4	TRBD1	CASSQDRGGVKLFF	TGCGCCAGCAGCCAAGATCGAGGGGGCGTGAAACTGTTTTTT
NA	TRBV7-9	TRBJ2-7	NA	CASSSMDSISYEQYF	TGTGCCAGCAGCTCTATGGACAGTATTTCCTACGAGCAGTACTTC
NA	TRBV13	TRBJ2-5	NA	CASSLGGRVETQYF	TGTGCCAGCAGCTTAGGAGGCAGGGTGGAGACCCAGTACTTC
few	TRBV27	TRBJ1-5	NA	CASSLADSNQPQHF	TGTGCCAGCAGTTTAGCAGATAGCAATCAGCCCCAGCATTTT
NA	TRBV5-6	TRBJ2-1	TRBD1	CASSLRTGRYNEQFF	TGTGCCAGCAGCTTAAGGACAGGGAGGTACAATGAGCAGTTCTTC
NA	TRBV5-1	TRBJ2-5	NA	CATPRETQYF	TGCGCCACCCCGAGGGAGACCCAGTACTTC
NA	TRBV10-2	TRBJ1-2	TRBD1	CASSESAGGNYGYTF	TGCGCCAGCAGTGAGTCTGCAGGGGGGAACTATGGCTACACCTTC
NA	TRBV9	TRBJ2-5	NA	CASSVEPGEVETQYF	TGTGCCAGCAGCGTAGAGCCAGGGGAAGTGGAGACCCAGTACTTC
NA	TRBV4-2	TRBJ2-1	NA	CASSQEGGRSAYEQFF	TGTGCCAGCAGCCAAGAGGGGGGGCGGAGTGCTTATGAGCAGTTCTTC
NA	TRBV7-3	TRBJ1-1	NA	CASSLRGVDTEAFF	TGTGCCAGCAGCTTAAGAGGGGTCGACACTGAAGCTTTCTTT
NA	TRBV19	TRBJ1-2	NA	CASSSGSLGYTF	TGTGCCAGTAGTTCCGGAAGCCTAGGCTACACCTTC
NA	TRBV7-9	TRBJ1-5	NA	CASSLGSQGPNQPQHF	TGTGCCAGCAGCTTAGGGTCCCAAGGCCCCAATCAGCCCCAGCATTTT
once	TRBV27	TRBJ2-5	NA	CASSLGISETQYF	TGTGCCAGCAGTCTCGGGATTAGCGAGACCCAGTACTTC
NA	TRBV7-9	TRBJ2-1	TRBD2	CASSLVKSGGANNEQFF	TGTGCCAGCAGCTTAGTGAAGAGCGGGGGGGCGAACAATGAGCAGTTCTTC
NA	TRBV9	TRBJ2-7	TRBD1	CASSATGGSDPYEQYF	TGTGCCAGCAGTGCCACAGGGGGCTCTGACCCCTACGAGCAGTACTTC
NA	TRBV27	TRBJ2-1	NA	CASSETGTKQFF	TGTGCCAGCAGTGAAACCGGGACAAAGCAGTTCTTC
NA	TRBV27	TRBJ1-1	NA	CASRRGLGDTEAFF	TGTGCCAGCAGACGAGGGCTGGGGGACACTGAAGCTTTCTTT
NA	TRBV2	TRBJ1-6	NA	CASSVGRMPLHF	TGTGCCAGCAGTGTAGGGAGAATGCCCCTCCACTTT
NA	TRBV6-6	TRBJ2-1	NA	CASSYDHNEQFF	TGTGCCAGCAGTTACGACCACAATGAGCAGTTCTTC
NA	TRBV7-9	TRBJ1-4	NA	CASSFVGATNEKLFF	TGTGCCAGCAGCTTCGTGGGTGCAACTAATGAAAAACTGTTTTTT
NA	TRBV30	TRBJ2-1	TRBD1	CAWSRPGTDFYNEQFF	TGTGCCTGGAGTCGTCCAGGGACAGATTTTTACAATGAGCAGTTCTTC
NA	TRBV15	TRBJ2-3	NA	CATSRDLGDSTDTQYF	TGTGCCACCAGCAGAGATTTAGGGGACAGCACAGATACGCAGTATTTT
NA	TRBV7-8	TRBJ2-4	NA	CASSLGVAKNIQYF	TGTGCCAGCAGCTTAGGGGTAGCCAAAAACATTCAGTACTTC
NA	TRBV6-5	TRBJ1-2	TRBD1	CASSYPGQGPYGYTF	TGTGCCAGCAGTTACCCTGGACAGGGTCCCTATGGCTACACCTTC
NA	TRBV5-4	TRBJ1-4	NA	CASSFGTDEKLFF	TGTGCCAGCAGCTTCGGGACTGATGAAAAACTGTTTTTT
few	TRBV19	TRBJ2-7	NA	CASSMREGYEQYF	TGTGCCAGTAGCATGAGGGAAGGATACGAGCAGTACTTC
NA	TRBV4-3	TRBJ2-3	NA	CASSRGVGVPDTQYF	TGCGCCAGCAGCCGGGGGGTAGGGGTGCCAGATACGCAGTATTTT
NA	TRBV4-1	TRBJ2-1	TRBD1	CASSQPEGAPEQFF	TGCGCCAGCAGCCAACCCGAGGGGGCCCCTGAGCAGTTCTTC
NA	TRBV19	TRBJ2-3	NA	CASSIGAGFTDTQYF	TGTGCCAGTAGTATCGGAGCGGGCTTCACAGATACGCAGTATTTT
NA	TRBV7-9	TRBJ1-2	TRBD1	CASSLPDREDGYTF	TGTGCCAGCAGCTTACCCGACAGGGAGGATGGCTACACCTTC
NA	TRBV5-1	TRBJ2-1	TRBD1	CASSSETGIGSNEQFF	TGCGCCAGCAGCTCGGAGACAGGGATCGGTAGCAATGAGCAGTTCTTC
once	TRBV10-2	TRBJ2-5	NA	CASSLNLRETGDQETQYF	TGCGCCAGCAGTCTAAATCTCCGTGAGACAGGCGACCAAGAGACCCAGTACTTC
NA	TRBV19	TRBJ2-7	NA	CASSMGPVMSYEQYF	TGTGCCAGTAGTATGGGTCCGGTCATGTCCTACGAGCAGTACTTC
NA	TRBV4-1	TRBJ2-7	TRBD2	CASSHISGSQYEQYF	TGCGCCAGCAGCCACATTAGCGGGAGTCAATACGAGCAGTACTTC